This T cell receptor (beta chain) emerged from a study of T cell repertoires in cytomegalovirus infection. As for the study in general: Indications of both CMV infection and matching HLA type were provided by public TCR beta signatures.

Germline V gene lookup returns CDR1 LNHDA and CDR2 SQIVND (reference sequence). V dropped 5 bases and J dropped 4 bases, with 17 bases sitting between them. CDR3 size: 15 residues. Overall study findings and caveats: Cumulative public TCR beta family frequency identified carriers of CMV plus the relevant HLA. The study found HLA-C-restricted CMV-specific TCR beta clonotypes dominating the ex vivo response.

From the reads, TCRdb called clonotypes with MiXCR, one entry per CDR3 protein. Counted here are roughly 500,000 distinct CDR3 sequences, roughly 12% occurring once; the ten biggest clones make up roughly a tenth. This clonotype was seen repeatedly, ten times or more. As yet, its antigen is unknown. The sequenced sample was PBMCs. The chain combines TRBV19 with TRBJ2-5; tentatively, D is TRBD1 or TRBD2 (5 bases each). The receptor's source is a human donor in good health (CMV status not recorded). Some clones in this sample may be carry-over from other donors' samples. The CDR3 DNA reads as TGTGCCAGTAGTGGAAGGGACGAGGAGCGAGAGACCCAGTACTTC. Translating gives CASSGRDEERETQYF.